Presented here are 4 T cell receptor beta chains from one specimen sequenced in a study of identical twins. MiXCR, applied by TCRdb to the 5' RACE reads, yields one record per CDR3 protein. The table records 400,000 to 550,000 distinct CDR3 sequences, roughly a fifth of them present only once. Another study also made use of these data, one on T cells expressing NK-cell markers.

Sequenced material: CD4+ T cells sorted from blood. The receptors originated from a woman under 30 in good health.

This CDR3 is CASFTGGVQETQYF. CDR3 nucleotides: TGCGCCAGCTTCACGGGGGGAGTCCAAGAGACCCAGTACTTC. This sequence joins TRBV5-1 and TRBJ2-5; 7 bases agree with TRBD2. V was clipped by 7 bases and J by 1 base; unmatched bases: 7. From germline, CDR1 is SGHRS and CDR2 YFSETQ. The CDR3 is 14 residues long.

This clonotype has more than one count but fewer than ten. The V and J genes are TRBV20-1 and TRBJ2-2, with D unclear. With 3 bases removed from V and 7 bases from J, the gap between germline ends came to 15 bases. CDR3 size: 14 residues. Germline-derived CDR1 and CDR2 are DFQATT and SNEGSKA (reference sequence). CDR3 sequence: CSASRVTERGELFF. CDR3 bases: TGCAGTGCTAGTCGAGTCACAGAGCGCGGGGAGCTGTTTTTT.

This chain joins TRBV20-1 and TRBJ1-5, with TRBD1 as a possible D gene (5 bases). Trimming cost V 1 base and J 5 bases, with 9 bases left between them. Germline V lookup: CDR1 DFQATT, CDR2 SNEGSKA (reference sequence). CDR3 size: 13 residues. CDR3 sequence: CSARGDGDQPQHF. CDR3 DNA sequence: TGCAGTGCTAGAGGGGACGGAGATCAGCCCCAGCATTTT.

The chain uses TRBV7-2 and TRBJ2-3, with TRBD2 as a possible D gene (6 bases). The CDR3 runs to 15 residues. Germline CDR1 reads SGHTA; CDR2 reads FQGNSA. Trimming removed 1 base from V and 4 bases from J, with 12 bases in between. The CDR3 nucleotides are TGTGCCAGCAGCTTAGGGAGGGCCCTCCCAGATACGCAGTATTTT. This sequence encodes CASSLGRALPDTQYF.